A selection of T cell receptor beta chains follows, all from one sample in a study of CD8+ T cells in alopecia areata. The assay was immunoSEQ multiplex PCR, and TCRdb's table has in-frame clones only and misses some. Of some 200,000 clones listed, over 40% are singletons. The source material was CD4+ T cells sorted from blood, sampled at roughly week 38, from a patient treated with tofacitinib. The receptors shown here come from a human donor with alopecia areata. Each CDR3 is given without its conserved first and last residue. Each record gives: J gene, V gene, CDR3 protein.

J: TRBJ1-1
V: TRBV30
CDR3: AWSPQRDTEAF

J: TRBJ1-1
V: TRBV29-1
CDR3: SVGGGEATEAF

J: TRBJ2-7
V: TRBV29-1
CDR3: SVDEASGGYEQY

J: TRBJ2-1
V: TRBV6-5
CDR3: ASGGLADSYNEQF

J: TRBJ2-5
V: TRBV29-1
CDR3: SVVVQRETQY

J: TRBJ1-2
V: TRBV6-5
CDR3: ASRRVDYGYT

J: TRBJ1-2
V: TRBV6-1
CDR3: ASSEADKYYGYT

J: TRBJ2-5
V: TRBV9
CDR3: ASSVGVTSAQETQY

J: TRBJ2-2
V: TRBV5-1
CDR3: ASSPGGTAGELF

J: TRBJ2-2
V: TRBV5-1
CDR3: ASRRTTNTGELF

J: TRBJ2-2
V: TRBV29-1
CDR3: SVVEGLVDTGELF

J: TRBJ2-2
V: TRBV19
CDR3: ASSIMAGMGTGELF

J: TRBJ1-1
V: TRBV11-2
CDR3: ASSLRVPGATEAF

J: TRBJ1-2
V: TRBV7-9
CDR3: ASSFAGLYGYT

J: TRBJ1-3
V: TRBV4-1
CDR3: ASSLQAFSGNTIY